These T cell receptor beta chains were read from a single sample in a study of blood T cell repertoires in COVID-19. The method was immunoSEQ multiplex PCR; TCRdb's version includes in-frame clones alone and lacks a portion of them. The sample lists about 420,000 clones, roughly 90% occurring once. Sequenced sample: peripheral blood. The receptor set was obtained from a man younger than 30 with COVID-19, enrolled during active disease. Each CDR3 is given with its conserved first and last residue. Each record gives: clone size, J gene, D gene, V gene, CDR3 protein, CDR3 DNA. D genes are given only for firm matches. The size entry is marked missing in some rows and otherwise reads once, few, many or a size class.

abundance: -
j_gene: TRBJ2-5
d_gene: TRBD2
v_gene: TRBV5-6
CDR3aa: CASSTRTSGRGVTQYF
CDR3nt: TGTGCCAGCAGCACCCGGACTAGCGGGAGGGGGGTGACCCAGTACTTC

abundance: -
j_gene: TRBJ2-7
d_gene: TRBD2
v_gene: TRBV4-2
CDR3aa: CASSQVTSGSAEQYF
CDR3nt: TGTGCCAGCAGCCAAGTTACTAGCGGGTCGGCCGAGCAGTACTTC

abundance: -
j_gene: TRBJ1-6
d_gene: TRBD1
v_gene: TRBV10-3
CDR3aa: CAIKREDRVGSPLHF
CDR3nt: TGTGCCATCAAAAGGGAAGACAGGGTGGGTTCACCCCTCCACTTT

abundance: few
j_gene: TRBJ1-2
d_gene: -
v_gene: TRBV6-1
CDR3aa: CASSETQGAKSYTF
CDR3nt: TGTGCCAGCAGTGAAACGCAGGGCGCGAAAAGCTACACCTTC

abundance: -
j_gene: TRBJ1-1
d_gene: -
v_gene: TRBV7-8
CDR3aa: CASSPPGTEAFF
CDR3nt: TGTGCCAGCAGCCCCCCAGGGACTGAAGCTTTCTTT

abundance: -
j_gene: TRBJ2-3
d_gene: -
v_gene: TRBV2
CDR3aa: CATGLSNTDTQYF
CDR3nt: TGTGCCACGGGACTTTCGAACACAGATACGCAGTATTTT

abundance: -
j_gene: TRBJ2-1
d_gene: TRBD1
v_gene: TRBV7-9
CDR3aa: CASRILDRDYNEQFF
CDR3nt: TGTGCCAGCAGAATACTGGACAGGGACTACAATGAGCAGTTCTTC

abundance: few
j_gene: TRBJ2-3
d_gene: -
v_gene: TRBV6-4
CDR3aa: CASSDSTGSTDTQYF
CDR3nt: TGTGCCAGCAGTGACTCGACAGGCAGCACAGATACGCAGTATTTT

abundance: -
j_gene: TRBJ1-1
d_gene: -
v_gene: TRBV2
CDR3aa: CASSVRVVGAEAFF
CDR3nt: TGTGCCAGCAGTGTGAGGGTGGTCGGGGCTGAAGCTTTCTTT

abundance: -
j_gene: TRBJ1-1
d_gene: -
v_gene: TRBV6-5
CDR3aa: CASSYWSGDTEAFF
CDR3nt: TGTGCCAGCAGTTATTGGTCAGGGGACACTGAAGCTTTCTTT

abundance: -
j_gene: TRBJ1-5
d_gene: -
v_gene: TRBV5-8
CDR3aa: CASSLVRGLGNQPQHF
CDR3nt: TGTGCCAGCAGCTTGGTTCGGGGTTTGGGCAATCAGCCCCAGCATTTT

abundance: -
j_gene: TRBJ1-1
d_gene: -
v_gene: TRBV10-2
CDR3aa: CASSDPGVRMNTEAFF
CDR3nt: TGCGCCAGCAGTGATCCAGGGGTAAGGATGAACACTGAAGCTTTCTTT

abundance: -
j_gene: TRBJ1-2
d_gene: TRBD1
v_gene: TRBV12-5
CDR3aa: CASGLVATGSSGYTF
CDR3nt: TGTGCTAGTGGTTTGGTCGCGACAGGGTCTTCGGGCTACACCTTC

abundance: few
j_gene: TRBJ2-7
d_gene: TRBD1
v_gene: TRBV27
CDR3aa: CASSYSTGGREQYF
CDR3nt: TGTGCCAGCAGTTATTCGACAGGGGGGCGGGAGCAGTACTTC

abundance: -
j_gene: TRBJ2-7
d_gene: TRBD1
v_gene: TRBV5-6
CDR3aa: CASSPNRDSYEQYF
CDR3nt: TGTGCCAGCAGCCCGAACCGGGACAGTTACGAGCAGTACTTC

abundance: -
j_gene: TRBJ2-5
d_gene: TRBD2
v_gene: TRBV7-9
CDR3aa: CASSLAASGGKTQYF
CDR3nt: TGTGCCAGCAGCTTAGCGGCTAGCGGGGGAAAGACCCAGTACTTC

abundance: -
j_gene: TRBJ1-2
d_gene: -
v_gene: TRBV6-1
CDR3aa: CASSESGIAGYTF
CDR3nt: TGTGCCAGCAGTGAATCGGGGATTGCTGGCTACACCTTC

abundance: -
j_gene: TRBJ2-5
d_gene: -
v_gene: TRBV9
CDR3aa: CASSVGVGAEQETQYF
CDR3nt: TGTGCCAGCAGCGTAGGGGTGGGGGCGGAACAAGAGACCCAGTACTTC

abundance: -
j_gene: TRBJ1-5
d_gene: TRBD1
v_gene: TRBV5-6
CDR3aa: CASSLTTGAVQPQHF
CDR3nt: TGTGCCAGCAGCTTGACCACAGGGGCGGTTCAGCCCCAGCATTTT

abundance: -
j_gene: TRBJ2-7
d_gene: -
v_gene: TRBV5-1
CDR3aa: CASSLGAVNSYEQYF
CDR3nt: TGCGCCAGCAGCTTGGGTGCAGTTAATTCCTACGAGCAGTACTTC

abundance: -
j_gene: TRBJ2-2
d_gene: TRBD1
v_gene: TRBV11-3
CDR3aa: CASSQGQGVGTGELFF
CDR3nt: TGTGCCAGCAGCCAGGGACAGGGGGTTGGCACCGGGGAGCTGTTTTTT

abundance: once
j_gene: TRBJ2-3
d_gene: -
v_gene: TRBV2
CDR3aa: CASRVTVTDTQYF
CDR3nt: TGTGCCAGCAGAGTGACAGTTACAGATACGCAGTATTTT

abundance: -
j_gene: TRBJ2-1
d_gene: -
v_gene: TRBV7-3
CDR3aa: CASSLNGGRRSSYNEQFF
CDR3nt: TGTGCCAGCAGCTTAAACGGCGGCCGGAGAAGCTCCTACAATGAGCAGTTCTTC

abundance: -
j_gene: TRBJ2-7
d_gene: -
v_gene: TRBV5-6
CDR3aa: CASSSGSASDEQYF
CDR3nt: TGTGCCAGCAGCTCGGGGTCGGCCAGCGACGAGCAGTACTTC

abundance: -
j_gene: TRBJ2-1
d_gene: -
v_gene: TRBV13
CDR3aa: CASSSYSPADEQFF
CDR3nt: TGTGCCAGCAGCTCATACTCCCCAGCGGATGAGCAGTTCTTC

abundance: -
j_gene: TRBJ1-6
d_gene: TRBD1
v_gene: TRBV5-1
CDR3aa: CASSWTSGTANSPLHF
CDR3nt: TGCGCCAGCAGCTGGACCTCCGGGACAGCTAATTCACCCCTCCACTTT

abundance: -
j_gene: TRBJ2-5
d_gene: TRBD2
v_gene: TRBV7-7
CDR3aa: CASPGGRQETQYF
CDR3nt: TGTGCTAGCCCGGGAGGGAGGCAAGAGACCCAGTACTTC

abundance: -
j_gene: TRBJ2-7
d_gene: TRBD2
v_gene: TRBV6-5
CDR3aa: CASSYEAGLSEQYF
CDR3nt: TGTGCCAGCAGTTACGAAGCGGGGCTGAGCGAGCAGTACTTC

abundance: -
j_gene: TRBJ2-1
d_gene: -
v_gene: TRBV18
CDR3aa: CASSPPAGAYEQFF
CDR3nt: TGTGCCAGCTCACCACCGGCGGGGGCGTATGAGCAGTTCTTC

abundance: -
j_gene: TRBJ2-2
d_gene: -
v_gene: TRBV7-6
CDR3aa: CASSIRGGNTGELFF
CDR3nt: TGTGCCAGCAGTATAAGAGGGGGGAACACCGGGGAGCTGTTTTTT

abundance: -
j_gene: TRBJ2-3
d_gene: TRBD2
v_gene: TRBV20-1
CDR3aa: CSGGGADTQYF
CDR3nt: TGCAGCGGGGGGGGAGCAGATACGCAGTATTTT

abundance: -
j_gene: TRBJ1-1
d_gene: -
v_gene: TRBV29-1
CDR3aa: CSVGGNMIPEAFF
CDR3nt: TGCAGCGTGGGGGGGAACATGATTCCTGAAGCTTTCTTT

abundance: -
j_gene: TRBJ2-3
d_gene: -
v_gene: TRBV3-1/TRBV3-2
CDR3aa: CASSHIKTGEISTDTQYF
CDR3nt: TGTGCCAGCAGCCACATAAAGACAGGCGAAATCAGCACAGATACGCAGTATTTT

abundance: -
j_gene: TRBJ2-3
d_gene: -
v_gene: TRBV2
CDR3aa: CASRVTQSTDTQYF
CDR3nt: TGTGCCAGCAGGGTGACACAAAGCACAGATACGCAGTATTTT

abundance: few
j_gene: TRBJ2-1
d_gene: TRBD1
v_gene: TRBV24-1
CDR3aa: CATSDGSPGQGGNEQFF
CDR3nt: TGTGCCACCAGTGATGGGTCCCCGGGACAGGGTGGCAATGAGCAGTTCTTC

abundance: few
j_gene: TRBJ2-2
d_gene: -
v_gene: TRBV7-9
CDR3aa: CASSLMFTGRAGELFF
CDR3nt: TGTGCCAGCAGCTTAATGTTCACAGGGAGGGCCGGGGAGCTGTTTTTT

abundance: -
j_gene: TRBJ2-7
d_gene: TRBD2
v_gene: TRBV18
CDR3aa: CASSPLSSGSYEQYF
CDR3nt: TGTGCCAGCTCACCACTTTCTAGCGGGAGCTACGAGCAGTACTTC

abundance: -
j_gene: TRBJ2-3
d_gene: -
v_gene: TRBV7-8
CDR3aa: CASSRDSPTDTQYF
CDR3nt: TGTGCCAGCAGCCGGGACTCACCCACAGATACGCAGTATTTT

abundance: -
j_gene: TRBJ2-3
d_gene: TRBD2
v_gene: TRBV5-1
CDR3aa: CASKYLAGGVDTQYF
CDR3nt: TGCGCCAGCAAGTATCTAGCGGGGGGAGTCGATACGCAGTATTTT

abundance: -
j_gene: TRBJ2-5
d_gene: TRBD2
v_gene: TRBV29-1
CDR3aa: CSVLGGSGRAGETQYF
CDR3nt: TGCAGCGTCCTCGGGGGAAGCGGGAGGGCAGGGGAGACCCAGTACTTC

abundance: once
j_gene: TRBJ1-4
d_gene: -
v_gene: TRBV2
CDR3aa: CASSPPVRVGEKLFF
CDR3nt: TGTGCCAGCAGTCCTCCGGTGAGGGTGGGTGAAAAACTGTTTTTT

abundance: -
j_gene: TRBJ2-7
d_gene: -
v_gene: TRBV6-2/TRBV6-3
CDR3aa: CASSWGTYEQYF
CDR3nt: TGTGCCAGCAGTTGGGGCACGTACGAGCAGTACTTC

abundance: -
j_gene: TRBJ1-2
d_gene: -
v_gene: TRBV28
CDR3aa: CASSPPSRVLHGYTF
CDR3nt: TGTGCCAGCAGTCCCCCTAGTCGCGTCCTCCATGGCTACACCTTC

abundance: -
j_gene: TRBJ1-5
d_gene: TRBD1
v_gene: TRBV12-5
CDR3aa: CASGSDRGIQPQHF
CDR3nt: TGTGCTAGTGGCTCCGACAGGGGGATACAGCCCCAGCATTTT

abundance: -
j_gene: TRBJ1-2
d_gene: -
v_gene: TRBV6-1
CDR3aa: CASSEPADGYTF
CDR3nt: TGTGCCAGCAGTGAACCGGCGGATGGCTACACCTTC

abundance: -
j_gene: TRBJ1-5
d_gene: -
v_gene: TRBV2
CDR3aa: CASSFDRSAPQHF
CDR3nt: TGTGCCAGCAGTTTCGACAGGAGCGCTCCCCAGCATTTT

abundance: once
j_gene: TRBJ2-2
d_gene: TRBD2
v_gene: TRBV25-1
CDR3aa: CASRPGLAGGVGELFF
CDR3nt: TGTGCCAGTCGACCGGGACTAGCGGGAGGAGTTGGGGAGCTGTTTTTT

abundance: -
j_gene: TRBJ2-5
d_gene: TRBD2
v_gene: TRBV6-1
CDR3aa: CASSGSGTRIGFETQYF
CDR3nt: TGTGCCAGCAGTGGGTCCGGGACTAGGATTGGATTCGAGACCCAGTACTTC

abundance: -
j_gene: TRBJ2-7
d_gene: -
v_gene: TRBV28
CDR3aa: CASSSGLNEQYF
CDR3nt: TGTGCCAGCAGTTCAGGTCTCAACGAGCAGTACTTC

abundance: -
j_gene: TRBJ1-1
d_gene: -
v_gene: TRBV27
CDR3aa: CASSPGPGQNTEAFF
CDR3nt: TGTGCCAGCAGTCCAGGCCCGGGACAGAACACTGAAGCTTTCTTT

abundance: -
j_gene: TRBJ2-1
d_gene: -
v_gene: TRBV18
CDR3aa: CASSQTSFEQFF
CDR3nt: TGTGCCAGCTCCCAAACTAGCTTTGAGCAGTTCTTC

abundance: -
j_gene: TRBJ2-5
d_gene: -
v_gene: TRBV5-6
CDR3aa: CASSPAWSAGETQYF
CDR3nt: TGTGCCAGCAGCCCCGCGTGGTCCGCGGGGGAGACCCAGTACTTC

abundance: -
j_gene: TRBJ2-3
d_gene: TRBD1
v_gene: TRBV27
CDR3aa: CASRGTASTDTQYF
CDR3nt: TGTGCCAGCAGAGGGACAGCCAGCACAGATACGCAGTATTTT

abundance: -
j_gene: TRBJ2-7
d_gene: TRBD1
v_gene: TRBV5-6
CDR3aa: CASSLTGQGFNEQYF
CDR3nt: TGTGCCAGCAGCTTAACCGGACAGGGTTTCAACGAGCAGTACTTC

abundance: -
j_gene: TRBJ1-1
d_gene: -
v_gene: TRBV20-1
CDR3aa: CSASGQITEAFF
CDR3nt: TGCAGTGCTAGTGGACAGATCACTGAAGCTTTTTTT

abundance: -
j_gene: TRBJ2-1
d_gene: TRBD2
v_gene: TRBV5-6
CDR3aa: CASSFRTSGVYNNEQFF
CDR3nt: TGTGCCAGCAGCTTCCGGACTAGCGGGGTATACAACAATGAGCAGTTCTTC

abundance: -
j_gene: TRBJ1-2
d_gene: -
v_gene: TRBV19
CDR3aa: CASTVGSNYGYTF
CDR3nt: TGTGCCAGTACGGTCGGGAGTAACTATGGCTACACCTTC

abundance: -
j_gene: TRBJ1-2
d_gene: -
v_gene: TRBV14
CDR3aa: CASSQDIRANYGYTF
CDR3nt: TGTGCCAGCAGCCAAGATATTCGGGCTAACTATGGCTACACCTTC

abundance: -
j_gene: TRBJ2-7
d_gene: TRBD2
v_gene: TRBV2
CDR3aa: CASVRGGEYEQYF
CDR3nt: TGTGCCAGCGTACGCGGGGGAGAGTACGAGCAGTACTTC